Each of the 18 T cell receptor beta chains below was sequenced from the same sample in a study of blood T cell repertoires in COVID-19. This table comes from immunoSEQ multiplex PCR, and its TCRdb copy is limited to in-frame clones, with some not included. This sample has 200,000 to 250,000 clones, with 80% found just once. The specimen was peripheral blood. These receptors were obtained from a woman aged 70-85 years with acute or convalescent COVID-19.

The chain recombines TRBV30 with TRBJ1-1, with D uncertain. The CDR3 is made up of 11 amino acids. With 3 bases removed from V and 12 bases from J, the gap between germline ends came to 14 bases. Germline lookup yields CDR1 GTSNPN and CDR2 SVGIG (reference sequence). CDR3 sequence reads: CAWRTGVSSFF. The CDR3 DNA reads TGTGCCTGGAGAACGGGAGTGTCATCTTTCTTT.

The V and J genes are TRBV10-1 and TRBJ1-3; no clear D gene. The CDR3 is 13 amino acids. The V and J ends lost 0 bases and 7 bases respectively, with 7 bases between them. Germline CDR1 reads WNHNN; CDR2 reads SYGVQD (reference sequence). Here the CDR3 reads CASSESVGNTIYF. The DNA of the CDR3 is TGCGCCAGCAGTGAGTCCGTGGGCAACACCATATATTTT.

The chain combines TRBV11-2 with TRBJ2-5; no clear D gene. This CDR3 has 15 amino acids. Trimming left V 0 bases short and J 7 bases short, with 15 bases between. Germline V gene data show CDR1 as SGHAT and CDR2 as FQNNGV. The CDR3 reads CASSLERLPSGTQYF. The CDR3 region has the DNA TGTGCCAGCAGCTTAGAACGACTCCCTAGTGGGACCCAGTACTTC.

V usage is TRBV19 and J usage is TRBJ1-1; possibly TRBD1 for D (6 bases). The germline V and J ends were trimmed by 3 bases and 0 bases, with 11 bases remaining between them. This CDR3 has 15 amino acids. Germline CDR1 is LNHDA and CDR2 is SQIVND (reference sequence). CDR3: CASSMGAGVNTEAFF. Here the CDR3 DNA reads TGTGCCAGTAGTATGGGGGCAGGGGTGAACACTGAAGCTTTCTTT.

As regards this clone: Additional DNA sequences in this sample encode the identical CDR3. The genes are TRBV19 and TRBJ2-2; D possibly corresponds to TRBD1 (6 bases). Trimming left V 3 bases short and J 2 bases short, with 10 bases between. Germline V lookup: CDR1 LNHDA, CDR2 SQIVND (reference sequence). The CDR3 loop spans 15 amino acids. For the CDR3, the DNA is TGTGCCAGTAGTATCATGGGACAAAACACCGGGGAGCTGTTTTTT. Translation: CASSIMGQNTGELFF.

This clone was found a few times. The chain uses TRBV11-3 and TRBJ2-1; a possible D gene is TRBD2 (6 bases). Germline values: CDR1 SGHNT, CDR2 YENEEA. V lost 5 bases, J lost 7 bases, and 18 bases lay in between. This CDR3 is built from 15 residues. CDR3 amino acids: CASSLTGVVGNEQFF. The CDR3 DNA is TGTGCCAGCAGCCTTACGGGGGTGGTGGGAAATGAGCAGTTCTTC.

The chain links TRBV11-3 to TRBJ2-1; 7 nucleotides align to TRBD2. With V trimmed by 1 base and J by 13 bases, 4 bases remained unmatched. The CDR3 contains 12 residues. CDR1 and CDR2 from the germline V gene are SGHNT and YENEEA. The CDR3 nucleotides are TGTGCCAGCAGCTTAGTCGCGGGGGATCAGTTCTTC. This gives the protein CASSLVAGDQFF.

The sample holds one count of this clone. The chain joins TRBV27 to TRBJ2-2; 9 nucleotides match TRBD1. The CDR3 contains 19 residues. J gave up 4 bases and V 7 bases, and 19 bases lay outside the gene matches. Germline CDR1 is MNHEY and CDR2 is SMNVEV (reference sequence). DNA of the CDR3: TGTGCCAGCACGCCTCACCCGGGACAGGGCCCCTCGAGCACCGGGGAGCTGTTTTTT. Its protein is CASTPHPGQGPSSTGELFF.

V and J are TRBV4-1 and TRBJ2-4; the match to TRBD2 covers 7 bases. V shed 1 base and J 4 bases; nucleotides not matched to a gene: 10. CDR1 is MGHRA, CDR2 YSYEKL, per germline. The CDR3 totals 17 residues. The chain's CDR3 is CASSQVSTSAGKNIQYF. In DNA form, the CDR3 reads TGCGCCAGCAGCCAAGTATCTACTAGCGCCGGGAAAAACATTCAGTACTTC.

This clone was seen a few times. The CDR3 DNA sequence: TGTGCCAGTAGTCCCCCGACAGTAAGAGGCCCTGGAAACACCATATATTTT. Its translation: CASSPPTVRGPGNTIYF. The chain carries TRBV19 and TRBJ1-3, with a tentative D call TRBD1 (5 bases). Trimming left V 5 bases short and J 2 bases short, with 19 bases between. In germline, CDR1 is LNHDA, CDR2 SQIVND (reference sequence). The CDR3 is 17 residues long.

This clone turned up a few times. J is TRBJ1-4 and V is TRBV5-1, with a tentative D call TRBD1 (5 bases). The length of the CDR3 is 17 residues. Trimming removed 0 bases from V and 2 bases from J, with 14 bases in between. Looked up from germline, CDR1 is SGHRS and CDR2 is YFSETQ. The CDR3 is CASSLADSRRTNEKLFF. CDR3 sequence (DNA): TGCGCCAGCAGCTTGGCCGACAGTAGAAGGACTAATGAAAAACTGTTTTTT.

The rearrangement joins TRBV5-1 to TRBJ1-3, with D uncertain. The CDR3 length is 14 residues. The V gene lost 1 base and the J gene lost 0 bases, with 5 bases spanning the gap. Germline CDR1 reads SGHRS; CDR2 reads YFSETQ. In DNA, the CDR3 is TGCGCCAGCAGCTTGTATAGCTCTGGAAACACCATATATTTT. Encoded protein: CASSLYSSGNTIYF.

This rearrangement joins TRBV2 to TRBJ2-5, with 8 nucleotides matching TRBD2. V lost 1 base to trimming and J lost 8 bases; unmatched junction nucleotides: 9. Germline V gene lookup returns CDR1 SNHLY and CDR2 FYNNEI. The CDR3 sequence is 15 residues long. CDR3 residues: CASSEGRAGVSTQYF. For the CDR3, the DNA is TGTGCCAGCAGTGAAGGGCGAGCGGGGGTTTCAACCCAGTACTTC.

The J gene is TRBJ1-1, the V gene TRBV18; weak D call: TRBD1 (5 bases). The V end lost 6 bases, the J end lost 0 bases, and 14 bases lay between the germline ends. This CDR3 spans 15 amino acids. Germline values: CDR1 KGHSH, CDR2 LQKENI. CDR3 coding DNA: TGTGCCAGCTCCCGCAACCAGGGCATGAACACTGAAGCTTTCTTT. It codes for CASSRNQGMNTEAFF.

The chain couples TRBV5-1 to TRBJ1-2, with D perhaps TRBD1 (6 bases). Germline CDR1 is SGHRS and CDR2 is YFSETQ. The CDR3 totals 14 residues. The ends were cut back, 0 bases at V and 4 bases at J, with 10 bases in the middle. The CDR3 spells CASSLDRAGYGYTF. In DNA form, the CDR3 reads TGCGCCAGCAGCTTGGACAGGGCCGGCTATGGCTACACCTTC.

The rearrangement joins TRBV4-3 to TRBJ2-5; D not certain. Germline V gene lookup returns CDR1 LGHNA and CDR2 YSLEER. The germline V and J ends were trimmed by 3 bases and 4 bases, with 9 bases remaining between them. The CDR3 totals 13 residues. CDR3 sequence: CASSHIVAETQYF. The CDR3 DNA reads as TGCGCCAGCAGCCACATCGTGGCAGAGACCCAGTACTTC.

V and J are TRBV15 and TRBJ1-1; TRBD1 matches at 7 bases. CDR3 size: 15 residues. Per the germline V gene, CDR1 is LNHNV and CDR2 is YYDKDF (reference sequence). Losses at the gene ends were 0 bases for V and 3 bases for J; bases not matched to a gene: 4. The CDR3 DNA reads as TGTGCCACCAGCAGAGATTCGGGACAGTACACTGAAGCTTTCTTT. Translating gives CATSRDSGQYTEAFF.

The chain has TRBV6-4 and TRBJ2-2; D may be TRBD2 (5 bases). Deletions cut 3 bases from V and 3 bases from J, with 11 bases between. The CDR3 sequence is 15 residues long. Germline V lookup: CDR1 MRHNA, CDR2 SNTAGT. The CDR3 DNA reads TGTGCCAGCAGTGAGGAGGACGGTTACACCGGGGAGCTGTTTTTT. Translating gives CASSEEDGYTGELFF.